A selection of T cell receptor beta chains follows, all from one sample in a study of shared clonotypes between healthy human individuals. Sequencing used immunoSEQ multiplex PCR; TCRdb keeps in-frame clones, though not all of them. Of some 2,500,000 clones listed, 85% to 95% are singletons. Specimen: naive CD4+ T cells from PBMCs. These receptors were taken from a man aged 18-30 years in good health. Some clones in this sample may be carry-over from other donors' samples. CDR3s include the opening cysteine and the closing phenylalanine or tryptophan. A D gene is named only where the DNA matches it firmly. Clone size appears in some rows only: once, few, many, or a class for an expanded clone.

d_call clone_size j_call v_call cdr3_aa cdr3_nt
TRBD1 - TRBJ2-7 TRBV6-6 CASSDRGHEQYF TGTGCCAGCAGCGACAGGGGCCACGAGCAGTACTTC
- - TRBJ1-2 TRBV28 CASSPPRLFYGYTF TGTGCCAGCAGTCCCCCAAGGCTATTCTATGGCTACACCTTC
TRBD2 - TRBJ2-3 TRBV19 CASRLAGGSTDTQYF TGTGCCAGTAGATTAGCGGGAGGTAGCACAGATACGCAGTATTTT
- - TRBJ2-7 TRBV23-1 CASTGLGYEQYF TGCGCCAGCACGGGACTGGGCTACGAGCAGTACTTC
- few TRBJ1-1 TRBV5-4 CASSFTGTGGTEAFF TGTGCCAGCAGCTTCACCGGGACGGGGGGCACTGAAGCTTTCTTT
TRBD2 - TRBJ2-1 TRBV9 CASSPLGLAEYNEQFF TGTGCCAGCAGCCCACTCGGACTAGCTGAGTACAATGAGCAGTTCTTC
TRBD2 once TRBJ2-2 TRBV7-3 CASSLGTTNTGELFF TGTGCCAGCAGCTTAGGGACTACGAACACCGGGGAGCTGTTTTTT
- - TRBJ2-7 TRBV5-1 CASSSPDGTYEQYF TGCGCCAGCAGCTCGCCCGATGGAACCTACGAGCAGTACTTC
- - TRBJ2-7 TRBV28 CASSFLDEQYF TGTGCCAGCAGTTTTTTAGACGAGCAGTACTTC
- - TRBJ2-1 TRBV20-1 CSAVGNEQFF TGCAGTGCAGTCGGCAATGAGCAGTTCTTC
- - TRBJ1-5 TRBV7-6 CASSLGPEELVWVQPQHF TGTGCCAGCAGCCTGGGACCTGAGGAACTCGTATGGGTTCAGCCCCAGCATTTT
TRBD1 - TRBJ2-7 TRBV6-5 CASGAGTASYEQYF TGTGCCAGCGGAGCCGGGACAGCATCCTACGAGCAGTACTTC
- - TRBJ1-4 TRBV29-1 CSVETNEKLFF TGCAGCGTTGAAACTAATGAAAAACTGTTTTTT
- few TRBJ1-1 TRBV20-1 CSAISATEAFF TGCAGTGCTATTTCGGCAACTGAAGCTTTCTTT
- - TRBJ1-4 TRBV28 CASSFWDKAEKLFF TGTGCCAGCAGTTTTTGGGACAAGGCTGAAAAACTGTTTTTT
- - TRBJ2-7 TRBV6-5 CASRQAQGTYYEQYF TGTGCCAGCAGGCAAGCTCAGGGGACCTACTACGAGCAGTACTTC
- - TRBJ2-2 TRBV28 CASSLGIGGELFF TGTGCCAGCAGTTTGGGGATTGGCGGGGAGCTGTTTTTT
- - TRBJ2-1 TRBV14 CASSQVNEQFF TGTGCCAGCAGCCAAGTAAATGAGCAGTTCTTC
TRBD1 - TRBJ1-4 TRBV7-3 CASSLSVGDRGEKLFF TGTGCCAGCAGCTTAAGTGTAGGAGACAGGGGAGAAAAACTGTTTTTT
- - TRBJ2-1 TRBV18 CASSRRQSGDEQFF TGTGCCAGCTCACGGAGGCAGTCGGGGGATGAGCAGTTCTTC
TRBD2 - TRBJ2-7 TRBV28 CASRPRGLAGYYEQYF TGTGCCAGCAGACCTCGTGGCCTAGCGGGATACTACGAGCAGTACTTC
- - TRBJ2-7 TRBV20-1 CSAVASEQYF TGCAGTGCGGTAGCCAGCGAGCAGTACTTC
TRBD2 - TRBJ2-1 TRBV5-1 CASSSGVWREGSYNEQFF TGCGCCAGCAGCTCCGGGGTTTGGCGGGAGGGTTCCTACAATGAGCAGTTCTTC
- - TRBJ1-4 TRBV10-3 CAISESRPGQGPINEKLFF TGTGCCATCAGTGAGTCCCGGCCCGGGCAGGGCCCGATTAATGAAAAACTGTTTTTT
TRBD2 - TRBJ2-5 TRBV11-2 CASSLGGGFGETQYF TGTGCCAGCAGCTTAGGCGGGGGGTTCGGGGAGACCCAGTACTTC
- - TRBJ1-5 TRBV7-9 CASSLGTQPQHF TGTGCCAGCAGCTTAGGTACCCAGCCCCAGCATTTT
- once TRBJ2-1 TRBV15 CATSRAPGSYNEQFF TGTGCCACCAGCCGGGCCCCAGGCTCCTACAATGAGCAGTTCTTC
- - TRBJ2-3 TRBV6-1 CATSTSFGTDTQYF TGTGCCACCTCTACATCCTTTGGAACAGATACGCAGTATTTT
- few TRBJ1-1 TRBV5-1 CASYIDRNTEAFF TGCGCCAGTTACATCGACAGGAACACTGAAGCTTTCTTT
- - TRBJ2-3 TRBV11-2 CASSLVQVLYTQYF TGTGCCAGCAGCTTAGTCCAGGTCTTATATACGCAGTATTTT
- - TRBJ2-3 TRBV30 CACERSSTDTQYF TGTGCCTGCGAGAGGTCTAGCACAGATACGCAGTATTTT
- - TRBJ1-2 TRBV5-1 CASSPAALTGYGYTF TGCGCCAGCAGCCCGGCGGCCCTCACCGGCTATGGCTACACCTTC
- - TRBJ1-1 TRBV7-8 CASSLGNPGMNTEAFF TGTGCCAGCAGCTTAGGGAATCCAGGGATGAACACTGAAGCTTTCTTT
- once TRBJ2-3 TRBV5-1 CASTQSTGTDTQYF TGCGCCAGCACCCAATCCACAGGCACAGATACGCAGTATTTT
TRBD1 - TRBJ1-4 TRBV5-1 CASSLVGQGRNEKLFF TGCGCCAGCAGCTTGGTGGGACAGGGGAGAAATGAAAAACTGTTTTTT
- - TRBJ1-5 TRBV28 CASSLVAMAVQSNQPQHF TGTGCCAGCAGTTTAGTTGCCATGGCCGTGCAAAGCAATCAGCCCCAGCATTTT
- once TRBJ2-7 TRBV28 CASSFPGAYEQYF TGTGCCAGCAGTTTCCCAGGGGCCTACGAGCAGTACTTC
TRBD1 - TRBJ1-5 TRBV7-7 CASSLIWTGGACGNQPQHF TGTGCCAGCAGCTTAATATGGACAGGGGGCGCTTGCGGCAATCAGCCCCAGCATTTT
- - TRBJ1-3 TRBV5-1 CASSSELSGNTIYF TGCGCCAGCAGCTCAGAACTCTCTGGAAACACCATATATTTT
- - TRBJ2-7 TRBV7-9 CASSFRGKGDEQYF TGTGCCAGCAGCTTCCGGGGAAAGGGGGACGAGCAGTACTTC
- - TRBJ2-7 TRBV28 CASRDSPSYEQYF TGTGCCAGCAGGGACAGCCCTTCCTACGAGCAGTACTTC
- - TRBJ2-3 TRBV9 CASSTGQTDTQYF TGTGCCAGCAGCACAGGACAGACAGATACGCAGTATTTT
- - TRBJ2-4 TRBV7-2 CASSLGGHGSGIQYF TGTGCCAGCAGCTTGGGGGGGCATGGTTCTGGCATTCAGTACTTC
- - TRBJ2-1 TRBV6-5 CASSYKQIRRNEQFF TGTGCCAGCAGTTACAAGCAGATTAGACGCAATGAGCAGTTCTTC
TRBD1 - TRBJ2-2 TRBV19 CASSNPGQGYTGELFF TGTGCCAGTAGTAACCCGGGACAGGGATACACCGGGGAGCTGTTTTTT
TRBD2 - TRBJ2-1 TRBV15 CATSTLAGTYNEQFF TGTGCCACCAGCACCCTAGCGGGAACTTACAATGAGCAGTTCTTC
TRBD2 - TRBJ2-1 TRBV10-3 CAIDGGLAGPNEQFF TGTGCCATCGATGGGGGACTAGCGGGACCCAATGAGCAGTTCTTC
- - TRBJ2-1 TRBV5-1 CASSLGSGRIHEQFF TGCGCCAGCAGCCTGGGATCAGGGAGAATCCATGAGCAGTTCTTC
TRBD1 - TRBJ1-5 TRBV30 CAWNRGNQPQHF TGTGCCTGGAACAGGGGGAATCAGCCCCAGCATTTT
- - TRBJ1-3 TRBV10-3 CATSRADASVDTIYF TGTGCCACCAGCCGGGCGGACGCGTCGGTAGACACCATATATTTT
TRBD2 - TRBJ2-1 TRBV5-1 CASSPGLAGALDEQFF TGCGCCAGCAGCCCAGGACTAGCGGGAGCGTTGGATGAGCAGTTCTTC
TRBD1 few TRBJ1-1 TRBV6-5 CASSYRDSGATEAFF TGTGCCAGCAGTTACCGGGACAGTGGAGCCACTGAAGCTTTCTTT
- - TRBJ2-4 TRBV11-2 CASRGLAKNIQYF TGTGCCAGCAGGGGCCTAGCCAAAAACATTCAGTACTTC
TRBD1 - TRBJ2-1 TRBV14 CASSPQDRGFSEQFF TGTGCCAGCAGCCCCCAGGACAGGGGATTCAGTGAGCAGTTCTTC
- - TRBJ1-1 TRBV7-2 CASSPRQRPEAFF TGTGCCAGCAGCCCTCGACAGCGTCCGGAAGCTTTCTTT